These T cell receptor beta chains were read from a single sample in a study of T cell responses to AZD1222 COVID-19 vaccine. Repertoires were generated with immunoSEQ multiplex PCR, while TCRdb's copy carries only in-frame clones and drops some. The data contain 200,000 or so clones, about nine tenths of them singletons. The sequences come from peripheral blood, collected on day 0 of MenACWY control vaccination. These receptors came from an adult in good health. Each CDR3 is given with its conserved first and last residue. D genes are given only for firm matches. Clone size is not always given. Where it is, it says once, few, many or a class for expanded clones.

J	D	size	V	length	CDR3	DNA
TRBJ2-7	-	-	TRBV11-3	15	CASSPREGPGFEQYF	TGTGCCAGCAGCCCCAGAGAAGGGCCCGGGTTCGAGCAGTACTTC
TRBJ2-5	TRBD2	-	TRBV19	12	CASRGGSETQYF	TGTGCCAGTAGAGGCGGGAGTGAGACCCAGTACTTC
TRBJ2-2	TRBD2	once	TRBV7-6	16	CASSAAGGLVGGELFF	TGTGCCAGCAGCGCCGCGGGGGGACTTGTCGGCGGGGAGCTGTTTTTT
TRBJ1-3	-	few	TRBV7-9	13	CASSLVTGNTIYF	TGTGCCAGCAGCTTAGTTACTGGAAACACCATATATTTT
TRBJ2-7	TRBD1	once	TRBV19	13	CASSIEDRFEQYF	TGTGCCAGTAGTATAGAGGACAGGTTCGAGCAGTACTTC
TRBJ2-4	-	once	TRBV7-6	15	CASSVHRVAKNIQYF	TGTGCCAGCAGCGTCCACAGGGTGGCCAAAAACATTCAGTACTTC
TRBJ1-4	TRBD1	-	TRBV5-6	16	CASSLIDRAPNEKLFF	TGTGCCAGCAGCTTGATCGACAGGGCTCCTAATGAAAAACTGTTTTTT
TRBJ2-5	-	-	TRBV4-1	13	CASSQTRGETQYF	TGCGCCAGCAGCCAAACCAGGGGAGAGACCCAGTACTTC
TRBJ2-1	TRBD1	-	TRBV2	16	CASGTGASSSYNEQFF	TGTGCCAGCGGCACAGGGGCCTCGAGCTCCTACAATGAGCAGTTCTTC
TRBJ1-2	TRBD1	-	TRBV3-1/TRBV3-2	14	CASSREGQNYGYTF	TGTGCCAGCAGCCGCGAGGGACAGAATTATGGCTACACCTTC
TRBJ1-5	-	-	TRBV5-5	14	CASSLGPNNQPQHF	TGTGCCAGCAGCTTGGGGCCGAACAATCAGCCCCAGCATTTT
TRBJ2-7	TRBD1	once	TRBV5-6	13	CASSRTGTYEQYF	TGTGCCAGCAGCAGGACAGGGACCTACGAGCAGTACTTC
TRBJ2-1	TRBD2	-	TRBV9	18	CASSPRLAGSFRLNEQFF	TGTGCCAGCAGCCCTCGCCTAGCGGGATCCTTTAGGTTGAATGAGCAGTTCTTC
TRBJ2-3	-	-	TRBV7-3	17	CASSLSGGTASTDTQYF	TGTGCCAGCAGCTTATCGGGGGGCACCGCTAGCACAGATACGCAGTATTTT
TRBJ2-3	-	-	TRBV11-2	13	CASSSDNSDTQYF	TGTGCCAGCAGCTCAGACAACTCCGATACGCAGTATTTT
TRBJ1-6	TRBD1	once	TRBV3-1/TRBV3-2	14	CASRQGAHNSPLHF	TGTGCCAGCAGGCAGGGGGCTCATAATTCACCCCTCCACTTT
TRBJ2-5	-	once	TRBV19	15	CASSPRSDLQETQYF	TGTGCCAGTAGCCCGAGGAGCGATCTCCAAGAGACCCAGTACTTC
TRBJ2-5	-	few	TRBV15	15	CATSSSRATGETQYF	TGTGCCACCAGCAGCTCCAGGGCAACGGGGGAGACCCAGTACTTC
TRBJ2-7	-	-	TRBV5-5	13	CASSSTITYEQYF	TGTGCCAGCAGCTCCACCATCACCTACGAGCAGTACTTC
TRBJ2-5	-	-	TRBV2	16	CASSDGGRVGQETQYF	TGTGCCAGCAGTGATGGGGGCAGGGTTGGACAAGAGACCCAGTACTTC
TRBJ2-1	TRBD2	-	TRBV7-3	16	CASSSIAGASYNEQFF	TGTGCCAGCAGCTCCATAGCGGGAGCCAGCTACAATGAGCAGTTCTTC
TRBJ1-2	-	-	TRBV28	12	CASSSQGGGYTF	TGTGCCAGCAGTTCCCAGGGAGGCGGCTACACCTTC
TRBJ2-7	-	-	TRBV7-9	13	CASSPLDYYEQYF	TGTGCCAGCAGCCCCCTGGACTACTACGAGCAGTACTTC
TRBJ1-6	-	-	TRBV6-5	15	CASSYSWVGNSPLHF	TGTGCCAGCAGTTACTCGTGGGTTGGTAATTCACCCCTCCACTTT
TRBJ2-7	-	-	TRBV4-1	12	CASSQDKGTQYF	TGCGCCAGCAGCCAAGATAAGGGGACTCAGTACTTC
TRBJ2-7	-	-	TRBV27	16	CASSLRSGRGGYEQYF	TGTGCCAGCAGCTTACGTTCGGGGCGCGGCGGCTACGAGCAGTACTTC
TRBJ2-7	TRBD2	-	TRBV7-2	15	CASSPNGLADYEQYF	TGTGCCAGCAGCCCAAACGGACTAGCGGATTACGAGCAGTACTTC
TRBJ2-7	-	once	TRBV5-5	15	CASSLEQAFSYEQYF	TGTGCCAGCAGCTTGGAACAAGCGTTCTCCTACGAGCAGTACTTC
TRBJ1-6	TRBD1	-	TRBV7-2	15	CASSLFEGASSPLHF	TGTGCCAGCAGCTTATTTGAGGGGGCAAGTTCACCCCTCCACTTT
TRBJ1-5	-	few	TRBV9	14	CASSAWGGNQPQHF	TGTGCCAGCAGCGCTTGGGGTGGAAATCAGCCCCAGCATTTT
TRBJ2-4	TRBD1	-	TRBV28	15	CASSLQGQGLDIQYF	TGTGCCAGCAGTTTACAGGGACAGGGGCTGGACATTCAGTACTTC
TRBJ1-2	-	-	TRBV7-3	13	CASSSGQDYGYTF	TGTGCCAGCAGCTCCGGACAAGACTATGGCTACACCTTC
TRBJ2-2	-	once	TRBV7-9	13	CASSPGGGGELFF	TGTGCCAGCAGCCCGGGGGGCGGCGGGGAGCTGTTTTTT
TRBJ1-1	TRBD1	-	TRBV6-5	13	CATPPTGGTEAFF	TGTGCCACTCCTCCGACAGGGGGCACTGAAGCTTTCTTT
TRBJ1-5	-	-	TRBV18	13	CASSPGANQPQHF	TGTGCCAGCTCACCGGGGGCCAATCAGCCCCAGCATTTT
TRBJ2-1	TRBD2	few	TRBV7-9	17	CASSLNIPGLAGNEQFF	TGTGCCAGCAGCTTAAACATTCCGGGACTAGCGGGAAATGAGCAGTTCTTC
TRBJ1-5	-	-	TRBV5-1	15	CASSLGGDSNQPQHF	TGCGCCAGCAGCTTGGGAGGAGATAGCAATCAGCCCCAGCATTTT
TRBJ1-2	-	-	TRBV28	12	CASSSQLYGYTF	TGTGCCAGCAGTTCGCAGCTCTATGGCTACACCTTC
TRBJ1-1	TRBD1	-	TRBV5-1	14	CASSSTGTGTEAFF	TGCGCCAGCAGCTCAACCGGGACAGGGACTGAAGCTTTCTTT
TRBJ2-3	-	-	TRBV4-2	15	CASSPGATSTDTQYF	TGTGCCAGCAGCCCGGGGGCTACTAGCACAGATACGCAGTATTTT
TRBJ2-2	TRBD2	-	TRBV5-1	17	CASSLGAVAGNTGELFF	TGCGCCAGCAGCTTGGGAGCGGTAGCGGGGAACACCGGGGAGCTGTTTTTT
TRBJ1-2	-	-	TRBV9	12	CASSDKAAGYTF	TGTGCCAGCAGCGACAAGGCGGCCGGCTACACCTTC
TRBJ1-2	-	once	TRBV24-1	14	CATSDSGQNYGYTF	TGTGCCACCAGTGACAGCGGACAGAACTATGGCTACACCTTC
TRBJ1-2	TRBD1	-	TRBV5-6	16	CASSSLDRGSNYGYTF	TGTGCCAGCAGCTCACTTGACAGGGGTAGTAACTATGGCTACACCTTC
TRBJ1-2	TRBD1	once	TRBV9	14	CASSPGQGAYGYTF	TGTGCCAGCAGCCCGGGACAGGGGGCTTATGGCTACACCTTC
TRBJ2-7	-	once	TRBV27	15	CASSLYKLSYYEQYF	TGTGCCAGCAGTCTTTACAAACTTAGTTACTACGAGCAGTACTTC
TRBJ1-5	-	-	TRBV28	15	CASSFGGYSNQPQHF	TGTGCCAGCAGTTTCGGGGGGTATAGCAATCAGCCCCAGCATTTT
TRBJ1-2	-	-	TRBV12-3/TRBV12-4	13	CASSLGGAYGYTF	TGTGCCAGCAGTTTAGGAGGAGCCTATGGCTACACCTTC
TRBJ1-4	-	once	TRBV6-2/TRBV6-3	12	CASSQTNEKLFF	TGTGCCAGCAGCCAAACTAATGAAAAACTGTTTTTT
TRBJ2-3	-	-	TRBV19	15	CASSIDHSGTDTQYF	TGTGCCAGTAGTATTGATCACTCGGGCACAGATACGCAGTATTTT
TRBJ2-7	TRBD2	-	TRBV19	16	CASSSTPSTSGYEQYF	TGTGCCAGTAGTAGTACCCCAAGCACTAGCGGTTACGAGCAGTACTTC
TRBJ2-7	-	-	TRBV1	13	CTSSQGKLYEQYF	TGCACCAGCAGCCAAGGTAAGCTCTACGAGCAGTACTTC